This entry lists 27 T cell receptor beta chains sequenced from one sample in a study of PD-1 blockade in classical Hodgkin lymphoma. Time point specified: newly diagnosed, previously untreated cHL patient sample. Through magnetic negative selection, CD8+ T cells were separated from PBMCs that had been thawed. Sequenced by immunoSEQ multiplex PCR; TCRdb stores in-frame clones only, minus some. This table has about 4,200 clones, approximately 80% appearing once. The source material was CD8+ T cells from blood. All receptors come from a human donor with classical Hodgkin lymphoma.

The CDR3 DNA reads TGTGCCAGCAGCGTAGAATACAGGGCCGGGGAGCTGTTTTTT. It specifies CASSVEYRAGELFF. The genes are TRBV9 and TRBJ2-2; D may be TRBD1 (6 bases). The V gene's germline CDR1 is SGDLS and CDR2 YYNGEE. Trimming left V 0 bases short and J 6 bases short, with 9 bases between. The CDR3 spans 14 residues.

The rearrangement joins TRBV4-1 to TRBJ2-7; D is possibly TRBD2 (5 bases). V was trimmed by 4 bases and J by 5 bases, leaving 18 bases between them. The CDR3 extends over 15 amino acids. Germline V gene sequence: CDR1 MGHRA, CDR2 YSYEKL. This CDR3 is CASSPDPGKLDEQYF. DNA for the CDR3: TGCGCCAGCAGCCCCGACCCGGGGAAGCTAGACGAGCAGTACTTC.

This chain links TRBV6-5 with TRBJ2-3; possible D gene TRBD2, 5 bases. There are 16 residues in the CDR3. Per the germline V gene, CDR1 is MNHEY and CDR2 is SVGAGI. V was cut by 4 bases and J by 6 bases, with 20 bases left in between. CDR3 in DNA: TGTGCCAGCAGTTCCCTAACTAGACTTGATACGGATACGCAGTATTTT. It translates to CASSSLTRLDTDTQYF.

The chain is built from TRBV9 and TRBJ2-6, with a tentative D call TRBD2 (5 bases). The CDR3 length is 17 residues. Looked up from germline, CDR1 is SGDLS and CDR2 is YYNGEE. The ends were cut back, 0 bases at V and 0 bases at J, with 10 bases in the middle. CDR3 nucleotides: TGTGCCAGCAGCGTAGTCGCGGGCCCCTCTGGGGCCAACGTCCTGACTTTC. Translated, it gives CASSVVAGPSGANVLTF.

This clone was observed a handful of times. This chain uses TRBV19 with TRBJ1-3; TRBD1 agrees at 7 bases. J was trimmed by 5 bases and V by 6 bases; bases with no gene match: 7. Germline CDR1 LNHDA, CDR2 SQIVND (reference sequence). The CDR3 totals 14 residues. CDR3: CASSFGTVRNTIYF. The CDR3 DNA sequence: TGTGCCAGTAGCTTCGGGACAGTGAGAAACACCATATATTTT.

This clone was seen a single time. The chain is built from TRBV15 and TRBJ1-6; perhaps TRBD1 as D (5 bases). Germline CDR1 LNHNV, CDR2 YYDKDF (reference sequence). This CDR3 contains 17 residues. V lost 0 bases and J lost 4, with 13 bases in between. CDR3 nucleotide sequence: TGTGCCACCAGCAGAGAGGACGGGAGGGGATATAATTCACCCCTCCACTTT. Its translation is CATSREDGRGYNSPLHF.

V is TRBV6-5 and J is TRBJ1-6, with TRBD1 matching over 8 bases. Germline V lookup: CDR1 MNHEY, CDR2 SVGAGI. J gave up 5 bases and V 4 bases, and 4 bases lay outside the gene matches. This CDR3 has 15 residues. The CDR3 DNA follows: TGTGCCAGCAGTTCCGGACAGGGACATAATTCACCCCTCCACTTT. This encodes CASSSGQGHNSPLHF.

The chain links TRBV7-9 to TRBJ2-3; D gene uncertain. Trimming stripped 1 base from V and 15 bases from J, with 11 bases between. In germline, CDR1 is SEHNR, CDR2 FQNEAQ (reference sequence). This CDR3 is built from 11 residues. As DNA, the CDR3 is TGTGCCAGCAGCTTAGTGGTGATTACTTATTTT. Its protein is CASSLVVITYF.

This sequence joins TRBV14 and TRBJ2-7; D is ambiguous. In germline, CDR1 is SGHDN, CDR2 FVKESK. The CDR3 is 12 residues long. Trimming pared 1 base from V and 7 bases from J, leaving 8 bases between. In DNA form, the CDR3 reads TGTGCCAGCAGCCAAGGCACCAGGGAGCAGTACTTC. Translated: CASSQGTREQYF.

This clone was counted only a few times. V and J are TRBV7-9 and TRBJ2-1; no reliable D call. CDR3 length: 13 residues. The germline V gene encodes CDR1 SEHNR and CDR2 FQNEAQ (reference sequence). Trimming left V 5 bases short and J 7 bases short, with 12 bases between. The CDR3 loop reads CASSPRVGNEQFF. As DNA, the CDR3 is TGTGCCAGCAGCCCCAGAGTGGGGAATGAGCAGTTCTTC.

The rearrangement links TRBV28 to TRBJ1-2; 12 bases fit TRBD1. Germline V lookup: CDR1 MDHEN, CDR2 SYDVKM. The CDR3 runs to 17 residues. V dropped 8 bases and J dropped 4; count of bases not matched to a gene: 14. CDR3 in amino acids: CASGEIGTGGLRYGYTF. CDR3 DNA sequence: TGTGCCAGCGGAGAAATTGGGACAGGGGGCCTTCGCTATGGCTACACCTTC.

The CDR3 is CATRDRGSAYEQYF. The CDR3 bases are TGTGCCACCCGGGACAGGGGGTCGGCCTACGAGCAGTACTTC. The chain is built from TRBV2 and TRBJ2-7; 11 bases fit TRBD1. V lost 10 bases and J lost 2; bases outside the gene matches: 7. Germline CDR1 is SNHLY and CDR2 is FYNNEI. This CDR3 region has 14 residues.

This clone came up once. The rearrangement links TRBV19 to TRBJ2-7; tentatively, D is TRBD1 (6 bases). CDR3 length equals 15 residues. CDR1 is LNHDA and CDR2 is SQIVND in the germline V gene (reference sequence). V lost 4 bases and J lost 2, with 15 bases in between. The CDR3 region is CASSSPPGTPYEQYF. As DNA, the CDR3 is TGTGCCAGTAGTAGCCCCCCAGGGACACCCTACGAGCAGTACTTC.

V gene TRBV19 combines with J gene TRBJ2-7; TRBD2 is a possible D gene (5 bases). There are 14 residues in the CDR3. Germline V CDR1 and CDR2: LNHDA, SQIVND (reference sequence). V was pared by 2 bases and J by 6 bases, with 14 bases between. The DNA for the CDR3 is TGTGCCAGTAGTATAAGTGGCGGGTCTTCCGAGCAGTACTTC. The encoded protein is CASSISGGSSEQYF.

Here the CDR3 reads CASSEFSYEQYF. CDR3 nucleotide sequence: TGTGCCAGCAGTGAATTCTCCTACGAGCAGTACTTC. The chain employs TRBV7-8 and TRBJ2-7; no definite D call. Trimming took 6 bases from V and 0 from J, leaving 6 bases between them. Germline V gene data show CDR1 as SGHVS and CDR2 as FQNEAQ. CDR3 size: 12 residues.

The rearrangement uses TRBV6-5 and TRBJ1-3; perhaps TRBD1 as D (6 bases). With 0 bases removed from V and 0 bases from J, the gap between germline ends came to 6 bases. Per germline, CDR1 MNHEY and CDR2 SVGAGI. CDR3 length: 15 amino acids. This chain's CDR3 is CASSYSGGSGNTIYF. The CDR3 coding sequence is TGTGCCAGCAGTTACTCAGGGGGCTCTGGAAACACCATATATTTT.

The sample holds a few counts of this clone. The chain couples TRBV7-2 to TRBJ2-7; no definite D call. Trimming took 5 bases from V and 0 from J, leaving 8 bases between them. Looked up from germline, CDR1 is SGHTA and CDR2 is FQGNSA. This CDR3 has 13 residues. Here the CDR3 reads CASSPTVSYEQYF. In nucleotides, the CDR3 is TGTGCCAGCAGCCCAACGGTCTCCTACGAGCAGTACTTC.

This chain connects TRBV4-1 to TRBJ2-3, with 10 nucleotides matching TRBD2. This CDR3 contains 15 residues. Looked up from germline, CDR1 is MGHRA and CDR2 is YSYEKL. Trimming removed 6 bases from V and 5 bases from J; junction bases left unmatched: 8. CDR3 in amino acids: CASRLSGRVQDTQYF. CDR3 in DNA: TGCGCCAGCAGACTAAGCGGGAGGGTCCAAGATACGCAGTATTTT.

The gene calls are TRBV14 and TRBJ1-1; D is possibly TRBD1 (6 bases). Trimming left V 4 bases short and J 1 base short, with 10 bases between. CDR3 length: 14 amino acids. Germline V gene sequence: CDR1 SGHDN, CDR2 FVKESK. The CDR3 sequence: CASSLRDKNTEAFF. CDR3 sequence (DNA): TGTGCCAGCAGCCTTCGGGACAAGAACACTGAAGCTTTCTTT.

The chain links TRBV27 to TRBJ2-1; D unresolved. Germline CDR1 is MNHEY and CDR2 is SMNVEV (reference sequence). The ends were cut back, 7 bases at V and 6 bases at J, with 7 bases in the middle. The CDR3 loop spans 11 amino acids. CDR3 coding DNA: TGTGCCAGCACCAAGTCCAATGAGCAGTTCTTC. This sequence encodes CASTKSNEQFF.

CDR3 sequence: CASSFITSGSSTDTQYF. In DNA form, the CDR3 reads TGTGCCAGCAGTTTCATCACTAGCGGGAGTAGCACAGATACGCAGTATTTT. The chain joins TRBV27 to TRBJ2-3, with 11 bases that match TRBD2. The CDR3 has 17 amino acids. Trimming at V came to 3 bases and at J to 0 bases, leaving 5 bases not matched to a gene. CDR1 MNHEY and CDR2 SMNVEV come from the germline V gene (reference sequence).

The chain combines TRBV7-8 with TRBJ2-3; D not certain. The CDR3 runs 16 residues. The V end lost 1 base, the J end lost 3 bases, and 14 bases lay between the germline ends. Germline loops: CDR1 SGHVS, CDR2 FQNEAQ. CDR3 DNA: TGTGCCAGCAGCTTAGAAGGCCACCCGAGGACAGATACGCAGTATTTT. This gives the protein CASSLEGHPRTDTQYF.

This clone was recorded a few times. The chain combines TRBV6-5 with TRBJ1-2; D remains ambiguous. Deletions cut 0 bases from V and 2 bases from J, with 4 bases between. The germline V gene has CDR1 MNHEY and CDR2 SVGAGI. The CDR3 is made up of 13 amino acids. The CDR3 region is CASSYSTNYGYTF. The CDR3 DNA reads as TGTGCCAGCAGTTACTCGACAAACTATGGCTACACCTTC.

The chain employs TRBV5-1 and TRBJ1-2, with 8 positions matching TRBD1. The CDR3 runs 13 residues. V shed 4 bases and J 6 bases; nucleotides not matched to a gene: 5. CDR1 and CDR2 (germline): SGHRS, YFSETQ. The CDR3 loop reads CASSGGTGDGYTF. The CDR3 region has the DNA TGCGCCAGCAGCGGCGGGACAGGAGATGGCTACACCTTC.

The V call is TRBV27, the J call TRBJ2-4; D is perhaps TRBD2 (5 bases). Germline CDR1 is MNHEY and CDR2 is SMNVEV (reference sequence). The CDR3 covers 15 residues. V was cut by 2 bases and J by 1 base, with 9 bases left in between. CDR3 bases: TGTGCCAGCAGTTTAGATGCGGGTGCCAAAAACATTCAGTACTTC. It yields the protein CASSLDAGAKNIQYF.

V gene TRBV7-9 combines with J gene TRBJ1-5, with D unclear. The CDR3 sequence is 15 residues long. Germline CDR1 and CDR2: SEHNR and FQNEAQ (reference sequence). V dropped 0 bases and J dropped 6 bases, with 12 bases sitting between them. CDR3 sequence: CASSLAGMGSQPQHF. The CDR3 DNA reads TGTGCCAGCAGCTTAGCCGGAATGGGGTCTCAGCCCCAGCATTTT.

The chain couples TRBV27 to TRBJ2-1; 7 bases are a match to TRBD1. The V gene's germline CDR1 is MNHEY and CDR2 SMNVEV (reference sequence). CDR3 size: 14 residues. Trimming cost V 3 bases and J 5 bases; bases outside gene matches: 4. Here the CDR3 reads CASSFIGGDNEQFF. DNA of the CDR3: TGTGCCAGCAGTTTTATAGGGGGCGACAATGAGCAGTTCTTC.